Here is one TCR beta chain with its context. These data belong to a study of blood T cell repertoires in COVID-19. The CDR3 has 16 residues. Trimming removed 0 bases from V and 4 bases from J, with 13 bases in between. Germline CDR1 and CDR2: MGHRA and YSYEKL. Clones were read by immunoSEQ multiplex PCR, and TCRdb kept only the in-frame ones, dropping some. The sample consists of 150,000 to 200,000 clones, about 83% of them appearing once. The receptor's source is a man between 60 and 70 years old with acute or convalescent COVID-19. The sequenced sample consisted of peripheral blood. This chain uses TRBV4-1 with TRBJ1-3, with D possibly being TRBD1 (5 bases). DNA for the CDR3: TGCGCCAGCAGCCAAGAACCGACAGTATTAGGAAACACCATATATTTT. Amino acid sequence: CASSQEPTVLGNTIYF.